The next 10 T cell receptor beta chains were all read from a single sample in a study of CD8+ T cells in alopecia areata. Extracted RNA was reverse transcribed, and the resulting cDNA served as sequencing template. Data came from immunoSEQ multiplex PCR; TCRdb stores just in-frame clones and leaves some out. The top ten hold approximately 34% of the sample, which has roughly 150,000 clones, around 62% seen once. Sequencing was done on a sample of CD8+ T cells sorted from blood. Source of these receptors: a human donor in good health.

This clone showed up just a few times. J is TRBJ2-7 and V is TRBV7-9; D is unclear. The germline V gene has CDR1 SEHNR and CDR2 FQNEAQ (reference sequence). V lost 10 bases and J lost 3, with 13 bases in between. The CDR3 has 12 residues. The CDR3 region is CATQRDNYEQYF. The CDR3, as DNA: TGTGCCACCCAGCGAGACAACTACGAGCAGTACTTC.

In its sample, this clone was seen many times. The rearrangement joins TRBV5-5 to TRBJ1-1; 9 bases fit TRBD1. CDR1 SGHKS and CDR2 YYEKEE come from the germline V gene (reference sequence). Trimming at V came to 1 base and at J to 8 bases, leaving 3 bases not matched to a gene. This CDR3 contains 13 residues. CDR3 in amino acids: CASSLPGQGEAFF. Here the CDR3 DNA reads TGTGCCAGCAGCTTGCCGGGACAGGGCGAAGCTTTCTTT.

In its sample, this clone was seen once. The chain combines TRBV9 with TRBJ2-3; possibly TRBD2 for D (6 bases). The CDR3 length is 14 residues. Trimming removed 3 bases from V and 0 bases from J, with 8 bases in between. CDR1 and CDR2 (germline): SGDLS, YYNGEE. The CDR3 coding sequence is TGTGCCAGCAGCGGAGCGGGTAGCACAGATACGCAGTATTTT. Protein sequence: CASSGAGSTDTQYF.

V gene TRBV27 combines with J gene TRBJ1-5, with D maybe TRBD1 (6 bases). Germline V lookup: CDR1 MNHEY, CDR2 SMNVEV (reference sequence). V was clipped by 5 bases and J by 2 bases, with 7 bases between them. This CDR3 has 13 amino acids. The CDR3 region has the DNA TGTGCCAGCAGTCCAGGGGGCAATCAGCCCCAGCATTTT. Protein product: CASSPGGNQPQHF.

The V gene is TRBV9, the J gene TRBJ2-7, with D perhaps TRBD1 (6 bases). Trimming cost V 0 bases and J 2 bases, with 9 bases left between them. The germline V gene has CDR1 SGDLS and CDR2 YYNGEE. This CDR3 has 14 residues. The CDR3 sequence: CASSVGGGAYEQYF. CDR3 nucleotide sequence: TGTGCCAGCAGCGTAGGAGGGGGAGCCTACGAGCAGTACTTC.

The gene calls are TRBV29-1 and TRBJ2-1, with 10 bases matching TRBD2. CDR3 length: 15 amino acids. CDR1 is SQVTM and CDR2 is ANQGSEA in the germline V gene. V shed 1 base and J 8 bases; nucleotides not matched to a gene: 8. The CDR3 region has the DNA TGCAGCGTTGAAGGTCCGGGACTAGCGACGGATGAGCAGTTCTTC. Encoded protein: CSVEGPGLATDEQFF.

This clone showed up just a few times. The chain links TRBV6-4 to TRBJ2-3; possible D gene TRBD2, 5 bases. The CDR3 sequence is 16 residues long. Germline CDR1 MRHNA, CDR2 SNTAGT. The V end lost 2 bases, the J end lost 3 bases, and 15 bases lay between the germline ends. The CDR3 protein is CASSDARESGTDTQYF. CDR3 coding DNA: TGTGCCAGCAGTGACGCGAGGGAGTCTGGGACAGATACGCAGTATTTT.

This sequence joins TRBV5-1 and TRBJ2-5, with a possible D match to TRBD2 (6 bases). Germline V gene sequence: CDR1 SGHRS, CDR2 YFSETQ. The CDR3 is 16 residues long. The V and J ends lost 4 bases and 2 bases respectively, with 18 bases between them. CDR3 bases: TGCGCCAGCAGCCCTGTCCCGTGGGAGGATCAAGAGACCCAGTACTTC. Residues: CASSPVPWEDQETQYF.

V is TRBV6-5 and J is TRBJ2-1; 9 bases map to TRBD2. Trimming removed 7 bases from V and 8 bases from J; junction bases left unmatched: 6. CDR3 length equals 13 residues. Germline assignment: CDR1 MNHEY and CDR2 SVGAGI. CDR3 in DNA: TGTGCCAGCAACGAGCGGGAGGCCGATGAGCAGTTCTTC. Protein: CASNEREADEQFF.

This chain uses TRBV9 with TRBJ2-1; TRBD1 matches 9 bases. V trimming: 3 bases; J trimming: 9 bases; junction bases outside the gene matches: 13. There are 16 residues in the CDR3. CDR1 is SGDLS, CDR2 YYNGEE, per germline. The CDR3 loop reads CASSAPGTGFEGEQFF. As DNA, the CDR3 is TGTGCCAGCAGCGCCCCCGGGACAGGGTTCGAAGGTGAGCAGTTCTTC.